The 5 T cell receptor beta chains below were found in one sample sequenced in a study of breast tumors, draining lymph nodes, adjacent tissues. Breast cancer patients provided tissue from their axillary draining lymph nodes. MiXCR was run by TCRdb on the multiplex PCR reads, yielding one entry per CDR3 protein. In the table there are fewer than 90,000 distinct CDR3 sequences, around 30% of which are singletons. Sequencing input: axillary lymph node tissue. Receptors originate from a female donor with breast cancer. Some clones in this sample may be carry-over from other donors' samples.

The sample holds many counts of this clonotype. This chain connects TRBV12-5 to TRBJ2-2; D is unresolved. CDR1 is LGHNT and CDR2 is FRNRAP in the germline V gene. V was pared by 3 bases and J by 6 bases, with 5 bases between. This CDR3 is built from 12 residues. CDR3 sequence (DNA): TGTGCTAGTGGTTTTGGGGCCGGGGAGCTGTTTTTT. Protein sequence: CASGFGAGELFF.

This clonotype was found many times. The CDR3 loop is CASSVGDNSPLHF. CDR3 sequence (DNA): TGTGCCAGCAGTGTCGGGGATAATTCACCCCTCCACTTT. V gene TRBV2 combines with J gene TRBJ1-6, with unresolved D. V lost 4 bases and J lost 5, with 6 bases in between. Germline V gene sequence: CDR1 SNHLY, CDR2 FYNNEI. CDR3 length: 13 amino acids.

Of note for this clonotype: One end of the junction is discordant with germline, which a read error may explain. V usage is TRBV20-1 and J usage is TRBJ2-7, with a weak D call TRBD2 (6 bases). The CDR3 totals 13 residues. Germline V gene lookup returns CDR1 DFQATT and CDR2 SNEGSKA (reference sequence). CDR3 in amino acids: CSVMSLALYAQCF. In DNA form, the CDR3 reads TGCAGTGTCATGAGTCTAGCGCTGTACGCGCAGTGCTTC.

The table lists this clonotype with many counts. CDR3 amino acids: CASSDTGTSGTDTQYF. CDR3 coding DNA: TGTGCCAGCAGCGACACCGGGACTAGCGGCACAGATACGCAGTATTTT. The chain uses TRBV9 and TRBJ2-3; the match to TRBD2 covers 10 bases. V shed 3 bases and J 1 base; nucleotides not matched to a gene: 5. The CDR3 loop spans 16 amino acids. Germline loops: CDR1 SGDLS, CDR2 YYNGEE.

This clonotype was detected ten times or more. V is TRBV5-6 and J is TRBJ2-1, with D unclear. The germline CDR1 and CDR2 sequences are SGHDT and YYEEEE. V was trimmed by 7 bases and J by 3 bases, leaving 11 bases between them. The CDR3 extends over 13 amino acids. In DNA, the CDR3 is TGTGCCAGCCACACGGCTAGCTACAATGAGCAGTTCTTC. Protein: CASHTASYNEQFF.